These 9 T cell receptor beta chains came from one sample sequenced in a study of patients and donors after allogeneic stem cell transplantation. Each CDR3 protein is one row after TCRdb ran MiXCR on the RT-PCR reads. Here the sample spans about 87,000 distinct CDR3 sequences, 5% being singletons. The specimen sequenced was blood, either unsorted or a sorted T cell fraction (not recorded which). The source is a human donor who was either an allogeneic HSCT recipient or a stem cell or donor lymphocyte infusion donor (not recorded which). It is not recorded whose cells these are; they may come from a transplant donor.

The sample holds one count of this clonotype. An end of the junction does not agree with germline; a read error may underlie this. This chain uses TRBV14 with TRBJ2-1, with D tentatively TRBD2 (5 bases). Per germline, CDR1 SGHDN and CDR2 FVKESK. CDR3 length: 15 residues. The CDR3 DNA is TGTTCCAGCAGCCAACTAGGGATATCCTACAATGAGCAGTTCTTC. Protein product: CSSSQLGISYNEQFF.

This clonotype has a count of ten or more. The rearrangement links TRBV5-1 to TRBJ1-1; D is uncertain. V lost 4 bases to trimming and J lost 1 base, with 11 bases between them. The CDR3 length is 14 residues. Germline CDR1 is SGHRS and CDR2 is YFSETQ. DNA of the CDR3: TGCGCCAGCAGCCCGGACCCGGGGAACACTGAAGCTTTCTTT. Its translation is CASSPDPGNTEAFF.

This clonotype was seen repeatedly, ten times or more. V gene TRBV11-3 combines with J gene TRBJ1-1; 8 bases align to TRBD1. V lost 5 bases and J lost 6; bases outside the gene matches: 5. The CDR3 covers 13 residues. Germline CDR1 and CDR2: SGHNT and YENEEA. CDR3 coding DNA: TGTGCCAGCAGCCAGGGGGCGGTTGCTGAAGCTTTCTTT. It encodes CASSQGAVAEAFF.

This clonotype was seen many times. The rearrangement links TRBV29-1 to TRBJ1-4, with TRBD1 identical over 10 bases. The CDR3 consists of 12 residues. V was clipped by 7 bases and J by 8 bases; unmatched bases: 4. The germline CDR1 and CDR2 sequences are SQVTM and ANQGSEA. CDR3 sequence (DNA): TGCAGCGGGACAGGGGGAGAGGAAAAACTGTTTTTT. Amino acids: CSGTGGEEKLFF.

This clonotype showed up many times. The rearrangement uses TRBV6-2 or TRBV6-3 and TRBJ2-1; tentative D call: TRBD2 (5 bases). Germline V gene data show CDR1 as MNHEY and CDR2 as SVGEGT. The length of the CDR3 is 11 residues. V lost 7 bases, J lost 8 bases, and 9 bases lay in between. Written as DNA, the CDR3 is TGTGCCAGCAACGAGGGTCATGAGCAGTTCTTC. Its protein is CASNEGHEQFF.

The table lists this clonotype with many counts. One end of the junction fails to match germline, which may point to a read error. The genes are TRBV7-3 and TRBJ2-1; D gene unclear. This CDR3 has 14 amino acids. CDR1 SGHTA and CDR2 FQGTGA come from the germline V gene. Here the CDR3 reads CASSLKVYAPSWIF. In nucleotides, the CDR3 is TGTGCCAGCAGCTTAAAAGTTTATGCGCCCTCATGGATCTTC.

This clonotype was recorded a few times. The J gene is TRBJ1-2, the V gene TRBV6-5; 8 bases are shared with TRBD1. The J segment lost 8 bases and the V segment lost 2 bases, leaving 13 bases of the junction unmatched. Germline-derived CDR1 and CDR2 are MNHEY and SVGAGI. The CDR3 is 16 amino acids. CDR3 DNA: TGTGCCAGCAGTTACGATGTGACCGGGACAGGTAAAGGCTACACCTTC. It specifies CASSYDVTGTGKGYTF.

This clonotype has a count of ten or more. The chain joins TRBV5-1 to TRBJ1-6; 8 bases map to TRBD1. The CDR3 loop spans 17 amino acids. CDR1 is SGHRS and CDR2 is YFSETQ in the germline V gene. V shed 0 bases and J 8 bases; nucleotides not matched to a gene: 10. CDR3 DNA: TGCGCCAGCAGCTTGGGGGCCCAGACAGGGGATGATTCACCCCTCCACTTT. It specifies CASSLGAQTGDDSPLHF.

V gene TRBV20-1 combines with J gene TRBJ1-2; weak D call: TRBD1 (5 bases). CDR3 length equals 14 residues. Between the trimmed V and J ends, which lost 3 bases and 7 bases, there was a span of 18 bases. Germline CDR1 reads DFQATT; CDR2 reads SNEGSKA (reference sequence). Here the CDR3 reads CSASLNGGQGGYTF. DNA of the CDR3: TGCAGTGCTAGCCTAAATGGGGGTCAGGGTGGCTACACCTTC.